Each of the 25 T cell receptor beta chains below was sequenced from the same sample in a study of T cell repertoires in cytomegalovirus infection. TCRdb redid the calling of the reads with MiXCR, one entry per CDR3 protein. This table has roughly 320,000 distinct CDR3 sequences, around 9.1% appearing once. Sequencing was done on a sample of PBMCs. These receptors were obtained from a human donor in good health (CMV status not recorded). Some clones in this sample may be carry-over from other donors' samples.

This clonotype was counted at least ten times. The chain has TRBV7-3 and TRBJ1-1, with 11 positions matching TRBD1. Per germline, CDR1 SGHTA and CDR2 FQGTGA. The CDR3 is made up of 13 amino acids. The V and J ends lost 6 bases and 11 bases, in that order; junction bases with no gene match: 8. The CDR3 here is CASSPGQGAYAFF. The CDR3 DNA reads TGTGCCAGCAGTCCAGGACAGGGGGCATATGCTTTCTTT.

This clonotype was seen repeatedly, ten times or more. The chain combines TRBV7-2 with TRBJ1-2; D uncertain. The ends were cut back, 4 bases at V and 4 bases at J, with 13 bases in the middle. CDR1 is SGHTA, CDR2 FQGNSA, per germline. The CDR3 has 14 residues. The CDR3 DNA reads TGTGCCAGCAGCTCCCCTACTGGGATCTATGGCTACACCTTC. This encodes CASSSPTGIYGYTF.

In the case of this clonotype: This may be a read error, as it is one base from a much larger clone. The chain recombines TRBV6-6 with TRBJ2-1, with D maybe TRBD2 (6 bases). CDR3 length equals 17 residues. Germline loops: CDR1 MNHNY, CDR2 SVGAGI (reference sequence). The CDR3 region is CASSYSRDSPASNEQLF. The CDR3 DNA reads as TGTGCCAGCAGTTACTCCCGGGACTCCCCGGCCAGCAATGAGCAGCTCTTC.

This clonotype was recorded many times. The chain carries TRBV7-2 and TRBJ2-2; D not certain. The germline gives CDR1 SGHTA, CDR2 FQGNSA. The CDR3 contains 11 residues. With 6 bases removed from V and 8 bases from J, the gap between germline ends came to 7 bases. The CDR3 nucleotides are TGTGCCAGCAGTCGAAGGGGGGAGCTGTTTTTT. This codes for CASSRRGELFF.

Many counts were recorded for this clonotype. This chain uses TRBV12-5 with TRBJ2-7, with D unclear. The length of the CDR3 is 10 residues. V was cut by 6 bases and J by 3 bases, with 3 bases left in between. Germline loops: CDR1 LGHNT, CDR2 FRNRAP. CDR3 coding DNA: TGTGCTAGTGGAGGCTACGAGCAGTACTTC. The encoded protein is CASGGYEQYF.

This clonotype has a count of ten or more. The CDR3 sequence is CASSLAVLGQGGNEQFF. The CDR3 DNA reads as TGTGCCAGTAGTTTAGCGGTGTTGGGACAGGGGGGGAATGAGCAGTTCTTC. This chain uses TRBV19 with TRBJ2-1, with 11 bases that match TRBD1. CDR3 size: 17 residues. Looked up from germline, CDR1 is LNHDA and CDR2 is SQIVND (reference sequence). The J segment lost 7 bases and the V segment lost 5 bases, leaving 13 bases of the junction unmatched.

This clonotype was observed at least ten times. The chain combines TRBV28 with TRBJ2-7; tentatively, D is TRBD2 (7 bases). CDR3 length equals 15 residues. Trimming took off 3 bases at V and 1 base at J, with 13 bases between the two ends. Germline assignment: CDR1 MDHEN and CDR2 SYDVKM. The CDR3 region has the DNA TGTGCCAGCAGTTTGGGGGGGCAGGGATCCTACGAGCAGTACGTC. As protein: CASSLGGQGSYEQYV.

The CDR3 here is CASSLWRNNSPLHF. The CDR3 DNA is TGTGCCAGCAGTTTGTGGCGGAATAATTCACCCCTCCACTTT. V gene TRBV12-3 or TRBV12-4 combines with J gene TRBJ1-6; D uncertain. The CDR3 runs to 14 residues. V lost 3 bases and J lost 5, with 8 bases in between.

This clonotype came up many times. The chain links TRBV6-6 to TRBJ2-7, with 11 positions matching TRBD2. Per germline, CDR1 MNHNY and CDR2 SVGAGI (reference sequence). Unmatched junction bases numbered 4, after V lost 5 bases and J lost 4 bases. The length of the CDR3 is 14 residues. The CDR3, as DNA: TGTGCCAGCAGTCCGGGACTAGCGGAATACGAGCAGTACTTC. Protein sequence: CASSPGLAEYEQYF.

The sample holds many counts of this clonotype. The DNA of the CDR3 is TGTGCCAGCACCTCGTTTGACTCCTCGGGGGAAAAACTGTTTTTT. It yields the protein CASTSFDSSGEKLFF. The chain links TRBV7-9 to TRBJ1-4; D gene ambiguous. The CDR3 sequence is 15 residues long. Germline loops: CDR1 SEHNR, CDR2 FQNEAQ (reference sequence). The V end lost 7 bases, the J end lost 8 bases, and 20 bases lay between the germline ends. The complete variable domain, with remaining parts taken from reference TRBV7-9 and TRBJ1-4, reads DTGVSQNPRHKITKRGQNVTFRCDPISEHNRLYWYRQTLGQGPEFLTYFQNEAQLEKSRLLSDRFSAERPKGSFSTLEIQRTEQGDSAMYLCASTSFDSSGEKLFFGSGTQLSVL.

The rearrangement uses TRBV15 and TRBJ1-4; perhaps TRBD1 as D (5 bases). The germline CDR1 and CDR2 sequences are LNHNV and YYDKDF (reference sequence). There are 15 residues in the CDR3. V was trimmed by 1 base and J by 5 bases, leaving 11 bases between them. The CDR3 sequence: CATSRGWAGNEKLFF. CDR3 sequence (DNA): TGTGCCACCAGCAGAGGTTGGGCAGGGAATGAAAAACTGTTTTTT.

This clonotype was seen ten or more times. CDR3 residues: CASSQDSQPQHF. The CDR3 DNA reads TGTGCCAGCAGCCAAGACAGCCAGCCCCAGCATTTT. The J gene is TRBJ1-5, the V gene TRBV7-2, with D possibly matching TRBD1 (5 bases). This CDR3 has 12 amino acids. With 5 bases removed from V and 7 bases from J, the gap between germline ends came to 9 bases. The germline gives CDR1 SGHTA, CDR2 FQGNSA.

This clonotype was counted ten times or more. The gene calls are TRBV4-3 and TRBJ2-2; no clear D gene. The CDR3 totals 14 residues. Germline CDR1 and CDR2: LGHNA and YSLEER. The germline V and J ends were trimmed by 4 bases and 0 bases, with 6 bases remaining between them. CDR3 residues: CASSRRTNTGELFF. The CDR3 DNA sequence: TGCGCCAGCAGCCGCCGCACGAACACCGGGGAGCTGTTTTTT.

This clonotype is termed medium-sized. The J gene is TRBJ2-2, the V gene TRBV7-9; perhaps TRBD2 as D (5 bases). Per the germline V gene, CDR1 is SEHNR and CDR2 is FQNEAQ (reference sequence). V was clipped by 5 bases and J by 3 bases, with 10 bases between them. The CDR3 totals 14 residues. The DNA of the CDR3 is TGTGCCAGCAGCATGGGGAGCGACACCGGGGAGCTGTTTTTT. Its protein product is CASSMGSDTGELFF.

This clonotype was seen repeatedly, ten times or more. The chain is built from TRBV15 and TRBJ2-5; possibly TRBD1 for D (6 bases). Per the germline V gene, CDR1 is LNHNV and CDR2 is YYDKDF (reference sequence). Trimming stripped 4 bases from V and 4 bases from J, with 13 bases between. There are 14 residues in the CDR3. CDR3 sequence reads: CATSTTGLRETQYF. DNA of the CDR3: TGTGCCACCAGCACCACAGGGTTGCGAGAGACCCAGTACTTC. The whole variable domain, filled in from reference TRBV15 and TRBJ2-5, reads DAMVIQNPRYQVTQFGKPVTLSCSQTLNHNVMYWYQQKSSQAPKLLFHYYDKDFNNEADTPDNFQSRRPNTSFCFLDIRSPGLGDTAMYLCATSTTGLRETQYFGPGTRLLVL.

This clonotype was counted many times. V usage is TRBV19 and J usage is TRBJ2-3, with D unclear. Per the germline V gene, CDR1 is LNHDA and CDR2 is SQIVND (reference sequence). The CDR3 has 12 amino acids. V was cut by 9 bases and J by 2 bases, with 9 bases left in between. The CDR3 here is CASRGTTDTQYF. The CDR3 bases are TGTGCCAGCAGAGGAACCACAGATACGCAGTATTTT. The full variable domain, completed using reference TRBV19 and TRBJ2-3, is DGGITQSPKYLFRKEGQNVTLSCEQNLNHDAMYWYRQDPGQGLRLIYYSQIVNDFQKGDIAEGYSVSREKKESFPLTVTSAQKNPTAFYLCASRGTTDTQYFGPGTRLTVL.

This clonotype was seen many times. The genes are TRBV20-1 and TRBJ2-7; 9 nucleotides agree with TRBD1. The CDR3 sequence is 16 residues long. The germline V gene has CDR1 DFQATT and CDR2 SNEGSKA (reference sequence). After removal of 6 bases from V and 6 bases from J, the junction contained 18 bases not matched to a gene. The chain's CDR3 is CSATSGPGQGYGEQYF. Here the CDR3 DNA reads TGCAGTGCAACCTCAGGACCGGGACAGGGTTATGGCGAGCAGTACTTC.

This clonotype was seen repeatedly, ten times or more. This chain uses TRBV6-5 with TRBJ2-3; 11 nucleotides match TRBD2. In germline, CDR1 is MNHEY, CDR2 SVGAGI. This CDR3 has 15 residues. The V segment lost 4 bases and the J segment 4 bases; nucleotides outside the gene matches: 4. CDR3 DNA: TGTGCCAGCAGTTTAGCGGGGGGGCCGGCAGATACGCAGTATTTT. Its translation is CASSLAGGPADTQYF.

This clonotype was found many times. The gene calls are TRBV6-6 and TRBJ2-2; 11 nucleotides line up with TRBD1. V shed 5 bases and J 0 bases; nucleotides not matched to a gene: 2. Germline V lookup: CDR1 MNHNY, CDR2 SVGAGI (reference sequence). This CDR3 has 16 amino acids. This CDR3 is CASSRGQGANTGELFF. CDR3 DNA: TGTGCCAGCAGTAGGGGACAGGGGGCGAACACCGGGGAGCTGTTTTTT.

This clonotype was observed a few times. The chain has TRBV25-1 and TRBJ1-2, with a tentative D call TRBD1 (5 bases). Germline CDR1 and CDR2: MGHDK and SYGVNS. V was trimmed by 6 bases and J by 4 bases, leaving 15 bases between them. This CDR3 contains 14 residues. The CDR3 DNA is TGTGCCAGCAGCGGTACCAGGGATACCTATGGCTACACCTTC. Its protein is CASSGTRDTYGYTF.

Here the CDR3 reads CASSPGTASPRLNEQFF. In DNA, the CDR3 is TGTGCCAGCTCACCCGGGACAGCCTCTCCGAGGCTCAATGAGCAGTTCTTC. J is TRBJ2-1 and V is TRBV18; 7 nucleotides line up with TRBD1. With V trimmed by 3 bases and J by 6 bases, 14 bases remained unmatched. Germline V gives CDR1 KGHSH, CDR2 LQKENI. This CDR3 has 17 residues.

In regard to this clonotype: At one boundary the junction diverges from the germline segment, which might be a read error. This chain links TRBV3-1 with TRBJ1-6; 7 bases match TRBD1. CDR1 and CDR2 from the germline V gene are LGHDT and YNNKEL (reference sequence). The CDR3 loop spans 16 amino acids. The CDR3 nucleotides read TGTGCCAGCAACCAAGGAACAGGGGCAGGGAATTCACCCCTCCACTTT. Translated, it gives CASNQGTGAGNSPLHF.

Ten or more counts support this clonotype. The V call is TRBV20-1, the J call TRBJ1-6; D perhaps matches TRBD1 (5 bases). The CDR3 contains 15 residues. Germline V lookup: CDR1 DFQATT, CDR2 SNEGSKA (reference sequence). The ends were cut back, 3 bases at V and 8 bases at J, with 17 bases in the middle. CDR3 sequence: CSARFTGTSYSPLHF. CDR3 DNA: TGCAGTGCTAGGTTTACCGGGACGTCCTATTCACCCCTCCACTTT.

This clonotype was observed at least ten times. The V and J genes are TRBV12-3 or TRBV12-4 and TRBJ2-1; a possible D gene is TRBD2 (5 bases). Between the trimmed V and J ends, which lost 6 bases and 6 bases, there was a span of 12 bases. The CDR3 is made up of 13 amino acids. The CDR3 coding sequence is TGTGCCAGCAGCACCGGACTCTTCAATGAGCAGTTCTTC. Translated: CASSTGLFNEQFF.

This clonotype has a handful of counts. The chain has TRBV12-3 or TRBV12-4 and TRBJ2-2; D is unclear. The CDR3 spans 14 residues. The V and J ends lost 5 bases and 0 bases respectively, with 7 bases between them. CDR3 amino acids: CASSIASNTGELFF. The CDR3 DNA sequence: TGTGCCAGCAGTATTGCGTCGAACACCGGGGAGCTGTTTTTT.